This TCR beta chain appears in the sequencing data of a study of blood T cells in healthy people across ages. Notes on this clonotype: What it binds is unknown.

General study findings and limits: Across samples, TCR beta diversity tracked strongly with naive T cell percentage.

The CDR3 spans 15 residues. V trimming: 4 bases; J trimming: 5 bases; junction bases outside the gene matches: 9. The germline V gene encodes CDR1 SGHRS and CDR2 YFSETQ. Primed by a sample-barcoded 5' primer and a J-beta primer mix, a second PCR proceeded for roughly 6 to 12 cycles. CDR3-containing paired-end reads numbering at least 2.5 million came from each sample. Via MiXCR, TCRdb re-called the 5' RACE reads, giving one row per CDR3 protein. Among about 1,500,000 distinct CDR3 sequences listed, 28% were seen once. Extracted total RNA amounted to at least 6 micrograms for each sample. The chain combines TRBV5-1 with TRBJ2-7; 10 positions agree with TRBD1. The sequenced sample consisted of blood. The TCR was taken from a woman aged 25 to 39 in good health. The CDR3 DNA sequence: TGCGCCAGCAGCGGGACAGGGGCCGAGAGCAACGAGCAGTACTTC. It specifies CASSGTGAESNEQYF.